This TCR beta chain was observed in a study of CD8+ T cells in alopecia areata. The germline V gene has CDR1 GTSNPN and CDR2 SVGIG (reference sequence). Trimming pared 3 bases from V and 7 bases from J, leaving 9 bases between. This CDR3 comprises 11 residues. Treatment noted: oral pan-JAK inhibitor, 5-10 mg twice daily. The sequencing template was cDNA reverse transcribed from extracted RNA. TCRdb's table, derived via immunoSEQ multiplex PCR, lists solely in-frame clones and lacks some. The data hold 110,000 or so clones, with about 61% observed a single time. The chain joins TRBV30 to TRBJ1-1; no definite D call. The sequence derives from a human donor with alopecia areata. The sequencing used CD8+ T cells sorted from blood, collected at week 4, from a patient treated with tofacitinib. The CDR3 is CAWRGPHEAFF. The DNA for the CDR3 is TGTGCCTGGAGGGGCCCCCATGAAGCTTTCTTT.